This entry features one T cell receptor (beta chain) sequence. Its cognate antigen is unknown. The sample comes from a study of brain metastases from non-small cell lung cancer. Study outcomes and limitations: Brain metastases shared most TCR repertoire with primaries, with sparse T cells. Expanded T-cell clones appeared in 55% to 75% of brain metastases over primaries. Brain metastases had lower T-cell infiltration than primary tumors.

Assay: immunoSEQ multiplex PCR; the TCRdb copy retains only in-frame clones and omits some. Of some 4,900 clones in the sample, roughly 80% were seen once. V shed 10 bases, J shed 9 bases, and the junction held 8 bases outside the gene matches. The CDR3 is made up of 11 amino acids. Germline values: CDR1 MNHEY, CDR2 SMNVEV (reference sequence). The receptor was isolated from a donor aged 40 or older with non-small cell lung cancer. The sample comprised primary lung tumor tissue. This rearrangement joins TRBV27 to TRBJ1-1; 7 nucleotides align to TRBD1. The CDR3 DNA is TGTGCCACCTTACAGGGGAGGAAAGCTTTCTTT. Translating it yields CATLQGRKAFF.